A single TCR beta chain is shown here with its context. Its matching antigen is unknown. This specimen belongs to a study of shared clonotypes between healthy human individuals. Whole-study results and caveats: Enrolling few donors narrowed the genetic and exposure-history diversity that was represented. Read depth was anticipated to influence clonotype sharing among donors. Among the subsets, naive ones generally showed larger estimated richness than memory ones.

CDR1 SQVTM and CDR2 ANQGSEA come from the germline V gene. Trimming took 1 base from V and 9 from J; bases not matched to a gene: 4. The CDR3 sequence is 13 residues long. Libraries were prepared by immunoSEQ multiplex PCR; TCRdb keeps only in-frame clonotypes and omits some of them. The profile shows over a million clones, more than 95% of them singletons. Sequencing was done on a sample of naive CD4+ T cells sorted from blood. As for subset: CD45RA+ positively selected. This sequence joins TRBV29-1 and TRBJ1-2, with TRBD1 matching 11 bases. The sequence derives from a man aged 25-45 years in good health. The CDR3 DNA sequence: TGCAGCGTTGAAGGGACAGGGGGCGCGAGCTACACCTTC. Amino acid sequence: CSVEGTGGASYTF.